Listed here are 26 T cell receptor beta chains from one sample, sequenced in a study of read filtering for tumor transcriptome and immune sequencing. From about 400 ng of RNA, a library with molecular barcoded alpha/delta and beta/gamma adaptors was made. Each CDR3 protein is one row after TCRdb ran MiXCR on the reads. The sample lists about 9,200 distinct CDR3 sequences; about 15% were seen once. The sample comprised a population of CD138-negative cells sorted from bone marrow. These TCRs come from a donor aged 40 or older with multiple myeloma.

This clonotype ranks as medium-sized. This chain links TRBV28 with TRBJ2-1, with 12 bases identical to TRBD2. J gave up 7 bases and V 3 bases, and 7 bases lay outside the gene matches. The CDR3 covers 16 residues. CDR1 is MDHEN, CDR2 SYDVKM, per germline. The CDR3 protein is CASSFASGGAWNEQFF. In DNA, the CDR3 is TGTGCCAGCAGTTTCGCTAGCGGGGGGGCGTGGAATGAGCAGTTCTTC.

The chain has TRBV30 and TRBJ2-3; D not resolved. V lost 7 bases and J lost 1, with 12 bases in between. This CDR3 region has 13 residues. Per the germline V gene, CDR1 is GTSNPN and CDR2 is SVGIG (reference sequence). The DNA for the CDR3 is TGTGCCTCGTCTTGGATTGGCACAGATACGCAGTATTTT. Its protein product is CASSWIGTDTQYF. Combining the CDR3 with reference TRBV30 and TRBJ2-3 gives the whole variable domain SQTIHQWPATLVQPVGSPLSLECTVEGTSNPNLYWYRQAAGRGLQLLFYSVGIGQISSEVPQNLSASRPQDRQFILSSKKLLLSDSGFYLCASSWIGTDTQYFGPGTRLTVL.

This clonotype counts as medium-sized. V usage is TRBV11-2 and J usage is TRBJ2-1, with 8 bases lining up with TRBD1. The CDR3 runs to 15 residues. CDR1 is SGHAT and CDR2 is FQNNGV in the germline V gene. J gave up 3 bases and V 0 bases, and 1 base lay outside the gene matches. CDR3 protein: CASSLETGVYNEQFF. CDR3 nucleotides: TGTGCCAGCAGCTTAGAGACAGGGGTCTACAATGAGCAGTTCTTC.

This clonotype has just a few counts. V usage is TRBV10-3 and J usage is TRBJ2-2, with TRBD2 identical over 7 bases. V dropped 4 bases and J dropped 1; count of bases not matched to a gene: 0. The CDR3 is made up of 14 amino acids. Per germline, CDR1 ENHRY and CDR2 SYGVKD. In DNA form, the CDR3 reads TGTGCCATCAGTGCGGGAGGGAACACCGGGGAGCTGTTTTTT. This sequence encodes CAISAGGNTGELFF.

This clonotype was seen many times. This rearrangement joins TRBV7-3 to TRBJ2-1, with TRBD2 identical over 7 bases. The trim removed 2 bases at V and 6 bases at J, leaving 10 bases unmatched. This CDR3 has 16 amino acids. CDR1 and CDR2 (germline): SGHTA, FQGTGA. The CDR3 protein is CASSLDGGGRVNEQFF. The CDR3 DNA is TGTGCCAGCAGCTTAGACGGGGGAGGGCGGGTCAATGAGCAGTTCTTC.

Ten or more counts support this clonotype. The chain is built from TRBV2 and TRBJ2-3; D is possibly TRBD1 or TRBD2 (5 bases each). The CDR3 totals 14 residues. Germline V gene data show CDR1 as SNHLY and CDR2 as FYNNEI. V was clipped by 7 bases and J by 4 bases, with 15 bases between them. The chain's CDR3 is CASTPGRRADTQYF. The CDR3 DNA is TGTGCCAGCACCCCGGGGCGAAGGGCAGATACGCAGTATTTT. Full variable domain (outside the CDR3, taken from reference TRBV2 and TRBJ2-3): EPEVTQTPSHQVTQMGQEVILRCVPISNHLYFYWYRQILGQKVEFLVSFYNNEISEKSEIFDDQFSVERPDGSNFTLKIRSTKLEDSAMYFCASTPGRRADTQYFGPGTRLTVL.

This clonotype was seen repeatedly, ten times or more. V and J are TRBV29-1 and TRBJ2-5, with no clear D. V was cut by 7 bases and J by 5 bases, with 8 bases left in between. The V gene's germline CDR1 is SQVTM and CDR2 ANQGSEA. There are 10 residues in the CDR3. The CDR3 region is CSGSEETQYF. CDR3 nucleotides: TGCAGCGGTTCCGAGGAGACCCAGTACTTC.

This clonotype is medium-sized by share. V is TRBV20-1 and J is TRBJ2-1; the match to TRBD2 covers 8 bases. With 7 bases clipped from V and 12 bases from J, the junction kept 17 bases outside the gene matches. The CDR3 spans 14 residues. Germline CDR1 and CDR2: DFQATT and SNEGSKA (reference sequence). This CDR3 is CSGPASGPGGGQFF. The CDR3 region has the DNA TGCAGTGGCCCTGCTAGCGGGCCTGGTGGAGGGCAGTTCTTC.

The chain couples TRBV12-3 or TRBV12-4 to TRBJ1-2, with 10 nucleotides matching TRBD1. The CDR3 covers 16 residues. V trimming: 5 bases; J trimming: 3 bases; junction bases outside the gene matches: 9. The CDR3 nucleotides are TGTGCCAGCAGTCCCCCGTACGGGACAGGGGACTATGGCTACACCTTC. This gives the protein CASSPPYGTGDYGYTF.

This clonotype was seen at least ten times. V is TRBV6-6 and J is TRBJ1-1; D remains unclear. Germline CDR1 is MNHNY and CDR2 is SVGAGI (reference sequence). The CDR3 has 12 amino acids. V was trimmed by 5 bases and J by 11 bases, leaving 15 bases between them. The CDR3 is CASSPGSAAAFF. In nucleotides, the CDR3 is TGTGCCAGCAGTCCGGGATCTGCGGCCGCTTTCTTT.

This clonotype has a count of ten or more. The chain uses TRBV6-2 or TRBV6-3 and TRBJ2-4; D is tentatively TRBD1 or TRBD2 (5 bases each). From germline, CDR1 is MNHEY and CDR2 SVGEGT. The CDR3 has 12 amino acids. The ends were cut back, 10 bases at V and 8 bases at J, with 15 bases in the middle. In DNA, the CDR3 is TGTGCCACCACCGAGGGGTCGGACATTCAGTACTTC. Residues: CATTEGSDIQYF.

This clonotype came up many times. The chain employs TRBV7-8 and TRBJ1-5; no reliable D call. The CDR3 is made up of 12 amino acids. V lost 6 bases to trimming and J lost 8 bases, with 11 bases between them. Germline V gene lookup returns CDR1 SGHVS and CDR2 FQNEAQ. As DNA, the CDR3 is TGTGCCAGCAGTCCATCACGGGAGCCCCAGCATTTT. As protein: CASSPSREPQHF. Combining the CDR3 with reference TRBV7-8 and TRBJ1-5 gives the whole variable domain GAGVSQSPRYKVAKRGQDVALRCDPISGHVSLFWYQQALGQGPEFLTYFQNEAQLDKSGLPSDRFFAERPEGSVSTLKIQRTQQEDSAVYLCASSPSREPQHFGDGTRLSIL.

This clonotype was counted ten times or more. This chain joins TRBV21-1 and TRBJ2-6; the D call of TRBD1 is as the table states it, not checked on the DNA. TRBV21-1 is marked as a pseudogene. This CDR3 comprises 16 residues. DNA for the CDR3: TGTGCCAGCAGTCCTAACAGGCTCTCTGGGGCCAACGTCCTGACTTTC. Translation gives CASSPNRLSGANVLTF.

Worth noting for this clonotype: Relative to the germline gene, one junction end is altered; a read error may explain this. The chain employs TRBV20-1 and TRBJ2-1; D remains ambiguous. This CDR3 has 15 residues. Germline assignment: CDR1 DFQATT and CDR2 SNEGSKA (reference sequence). The CDR3 coding sequence is TGCAGTGCTAGATATCCACGGATAAGCTACAAGGAGCAGTTCTTC. Translating gives CSARYPRISYKEQFF.

This clonotype occurred many times. This rearrangement joins TRBV12-3 or TRBV12-4 to TRBJ1-3; no clear D. CDR3 length equals 14 residues. V dropped 7 bases and J dropped 5 bases, with 15 bases sitting between them. CDR3 loop: CASNDRRQRNTIYF. In DNA form, the CDR3 reads TGTGCCAGCAACGACCGCCGGCAGAGAAACACCATATATTTT.

In this sample, this clonotype turned up many times. The chain employs TRBV6-1 and TRBJ1-1; 9 bases agree with TRBD1. The trim removed 6 bases at V and 4 bases at J, leaving 6 bases unmatched. CDR3 size: 14 residues. CDR1 MNHNS and CDR2 SASEGT come from the germline V gene. In DNA, the CDR3 is TGTGCCAGCAGCAAACAGGGGGCGGTCACTGAAGCTTTCTTT. This codes for CASSKQGAVTEAFF.

This clonotype was counted a few times. The conserved phenylalanine or tryptophan is not found at the CDR3 terminus, so this likely reflects a read error. The CDR3 is CASSLGTQGTQYL. The CDR3 bases are TGCGCCAGCAGCTTGGGCACACAAGGGACCCAGTACCTC. This rearrangement joins TRBV5-1 to TRBJ2-5; D gene ambiguous. Germline CDR1 reads SGHRS; CDR2 reads YFSETQ. The CDR3 extends over 13 amino acids.

This clonotype was observed many times. The chain uses TRBV10-2 and TRBJ1-1, with D perhaps TRBD1 (6 bases). The CDR3 length is 15 residues. Germline lookup yields CDR1 WSHSY and CDR2 SAAADI. Trimming pared 0 bases from V and 3 bases from J, leaving 11 bases between. This chain's CDR3 is CASSESSRGHTEAFF. The CDR3 nucleotides are TGCGCCAGCAGTGAGTCGAGTCGGGGGCACACTGAAGCTTTCTTT.

This clonotype was counted at least ten times. The V gene is TRBV7-6, the J gene TRBJ2-5, with TRBD2 matching over 11 bases. Germline loops: CDR1 SGHVS, CDR2 FNYEAQ. The CDR3 runs to 15 residues. J lost 5 bases, V lost 5 bases, and 7 bases had no gene match. CDR3 sequence (DNA): TGTGCCAGCAGCACTAGCGGGAGATCCTTTGAGACCCAGTACTTC. This gives the protein CASSTSGRSFETQYF.

This clonotype was observed many times. The chain joins TRBV20-1 to TRBJ1-5; the match to TRBD1 covers 7 bases. The CDR3 covers 16 residues. CDR1 DFQATT and CDR2 SNEGSKA come from the germline V gene (reference sequence). V was clipped by 6 bases and J by 1 base; unmatched bases: 12. The CDR3 region is CSATARGGMSNQPQHF. For the CDR3, the DNA is TGCAGTGCGACTGCCAGGGGGGGAATGAGCAATCAGCCCCAGCATTTT.

This clonotype was counted between two and nine times. A much larger clone lies a single base off, so this may be a read error. The CDR3 does not close with the conserved phenylalanine or tryptophan, likely indicating a read error. V gene TRBV20-1 combines with J gene TRBJ1-4; 9 nucleotides line up with TRBD1. Germline V CDR1 and CDR2: DFQATT, SNEGSKA (reference sequence). With 1 base clipped from V and 8 bases from J, the junction kept 8 bases outside the gene matches. The CDR3 is made up of 15 amino acids. The CDR3 reads CSARGRTGAGEKLFL. DNA of the CDR3: TGCAGTGCTAGAGGGCGGACAGGGGCAGGAGAAAAACTGTTTCTT.

The sample holds a few counts of this clonotype. A much more abundant neighbour one base away suggests this may be a read error. Written as DNA, the CDR3 is TGTGCCAGCAGCTGGTCTAGCGGGGTTACAGATGCGCAGTATTTT. The encoded protein is CASSWSSGVTDAQYF. V gene TRBV5-5 combines with J gene TRBJ2-3, with TRBD2 matching over 9 bases. The CDR3 spans 15 residues. Per the germline V gene, CDR1 is SGHKS and CDR2 is YYEKEE (reference sequence).

This clonotype was counted many times. The chain carries TRBV12-3 or TRBV12-4 and TRBJ1-2; no clear D gene. V shed 3 bases and J shed 7 bases, with 12 bases lying between them. CDR3 length equals 13 residues. CDR3 bases: TGTGCCAGCAGTTTGTACAGTTCCCTTGGCTACACCTTC. Its translation is CASSLYSSLGYTF.

By share, this clonotype ranks as medium-sized. The chain recombines TRBV28 with TRBJ2-5; D call uncertain. The CDR3 sequence is 15 residues long. CDR1 and CDR2 from the germline V gene are MDHEN and SYDVKM. With 7 bases removed from V and 9 bases from J, the gap between germline ends came to 24 bases. The CDR3 protein is CASTRMTGETQAQYF. The DNA for the CDR3 is TGTGCCAGCACCCGAATGACGGGTGAGACCCAGGCCCAGTACTTC.

This clonotype is labeled as medium-sized. The chain is built from TRBV6-5 and TRBJ2-1; D unresolved. V was cut by 2 bases and J by 10 bases, with 18 bases left in between. Germline values: CDR1 MNHEY, CDR2 SVGAGI. The CDR3 length is 15 residues. The CDR3 here is CASSYGDPSFTEQFF. CDR3 bases: TGTGCCAGCAGTTACGGAGACCCTTCTTTCACAGAGCAGTTCTTC.

This clonotype was seen repeatedly, ten times or more. The genes are TRBV24-1 and TRBJ2-3; 9 bases map to TRBD2. The CDR3 has 16 amino acids. CDR1 and CDR2 (germline): KGHDR, SFDVKD. V shed 2 bases, J shed 2 bases, and the junction held 4 bases outside the gene matches. CDR3 sequence: CATSDSLAGNTDTQYF. The CDR3 DNA sequence: TGTGCCACCAGTGATTCCCTAGCGGGGAACACAGATACGCAGTATTTT.